The TCR beta chain under discussion was sequenced for a study of cytomegalovirus exposure and HLA in healthy donors. Study-wide points: The study put around 180 TCR beta chains on its list as cytomegalovirus-associated. In the analysis, some V segments, TRBV6-2 and TRBV6-3 included, were excluded as indistinguishable.

The PCR was carried out with 60 Vbeta primers and 13 Jbeta primers. Generated by immunoSEQ multiplex PCR, the TCRdb table keeps only in-frame clones and is missing some. The sample comprises 140,000 or so clones, 70% to 85% of which are singletons, and 1.5% to 2% rests with the top ten. For this clone: Its specificity is not known.

The length of the CDR3 is 14 residues. V lost 4 bases and J lost 6; bases outside the gene matches: 9. Germline V gene data show CDR1 as MNHNS and CDR2 as SASEGT. V usage is TRBV6-1 and J usage is TRBJ2-7; 7 bases map to TRBD2. Sequenced: PBMCs. This clonotype was obtained from a man aged 35-49 years in good health and CMV-seronegative. Written as DNA, the CDR3 is TGTGCCAGCAGTGTGGGCGGGAGCCGGAGCGAGCAGTACTTC. This codes for CASSVGGSRSEQYF.